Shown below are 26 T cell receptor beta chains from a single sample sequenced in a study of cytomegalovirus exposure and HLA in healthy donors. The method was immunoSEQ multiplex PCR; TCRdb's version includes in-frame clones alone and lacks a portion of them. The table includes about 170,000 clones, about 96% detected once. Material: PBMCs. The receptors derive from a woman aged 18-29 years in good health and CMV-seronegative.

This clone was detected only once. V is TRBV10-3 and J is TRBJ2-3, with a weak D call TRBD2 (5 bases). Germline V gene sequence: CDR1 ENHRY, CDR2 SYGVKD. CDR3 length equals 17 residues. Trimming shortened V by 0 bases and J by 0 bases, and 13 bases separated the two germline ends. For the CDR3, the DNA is TGTGCCATCAGTGAGTCCACTAGATGGACTAGCACAGATACGCAGTATTTT. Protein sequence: CAISESTRWTSTDTQYF.

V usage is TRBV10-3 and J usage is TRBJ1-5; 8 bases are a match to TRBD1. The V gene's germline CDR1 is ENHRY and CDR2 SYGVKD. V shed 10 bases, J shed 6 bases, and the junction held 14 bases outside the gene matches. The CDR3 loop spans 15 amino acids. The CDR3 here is CATNEQDRVRQPQHF. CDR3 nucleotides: TGTGCCACAAACGAACAGGACAGGGTTCGTCAGCCCCAGCATTTT.

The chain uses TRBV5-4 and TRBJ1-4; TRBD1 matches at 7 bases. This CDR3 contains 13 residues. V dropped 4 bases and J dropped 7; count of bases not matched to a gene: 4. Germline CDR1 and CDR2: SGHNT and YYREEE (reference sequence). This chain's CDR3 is CASSPGTVEKLFF. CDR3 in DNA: TGTGCCAGCAGCCCCGGGACAGTTGAAAAACTGTTTTTT.

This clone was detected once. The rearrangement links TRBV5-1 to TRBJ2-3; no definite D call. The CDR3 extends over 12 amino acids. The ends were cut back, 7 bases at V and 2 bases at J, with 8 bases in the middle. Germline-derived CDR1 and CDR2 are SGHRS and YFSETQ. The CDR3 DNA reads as TGCGCCAGCCGGCGGCACACAGATACGCAGTATTTT. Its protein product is CASRRHTDTQYF.

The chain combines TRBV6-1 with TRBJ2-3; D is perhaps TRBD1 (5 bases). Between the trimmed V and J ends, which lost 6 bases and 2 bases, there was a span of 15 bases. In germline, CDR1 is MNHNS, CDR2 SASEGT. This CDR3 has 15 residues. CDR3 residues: CASRETAIPTDTQYF. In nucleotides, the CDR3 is TGTGCCAGCAGGGAGACAGCGATCCCCACAGATACGCAGTATTTT.

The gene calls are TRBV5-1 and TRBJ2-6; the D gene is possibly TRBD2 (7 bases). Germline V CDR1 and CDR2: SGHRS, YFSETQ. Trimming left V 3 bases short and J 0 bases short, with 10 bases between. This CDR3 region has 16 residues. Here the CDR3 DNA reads TGCGCCAGCAGCTCGGGGGGCACCTCTGGGGCCAACGTCCTGACTTTC. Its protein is CASSSGGTSGANVLTF.

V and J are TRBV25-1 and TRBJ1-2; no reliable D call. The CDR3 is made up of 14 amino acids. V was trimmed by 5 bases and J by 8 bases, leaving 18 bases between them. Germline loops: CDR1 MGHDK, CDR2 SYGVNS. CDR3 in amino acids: CASSTSRRSGGYTF. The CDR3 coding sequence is TGTGCCAGCAGTACGAGTCGGCGGTCGGGAGGCTACACCTTC.

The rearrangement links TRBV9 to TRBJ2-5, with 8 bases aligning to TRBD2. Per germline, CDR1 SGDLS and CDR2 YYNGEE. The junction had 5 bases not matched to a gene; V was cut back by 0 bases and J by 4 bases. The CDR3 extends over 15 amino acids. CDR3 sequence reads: CASSVGNGGAETQYF. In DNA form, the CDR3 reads TGTGCCAGCAGCGTAGGGAACGGGGGGGCAGAGACCCAGTACTTC.

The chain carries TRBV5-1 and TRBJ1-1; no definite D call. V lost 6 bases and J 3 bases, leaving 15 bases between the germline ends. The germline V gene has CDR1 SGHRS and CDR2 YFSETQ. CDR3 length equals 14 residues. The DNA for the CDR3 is TGCGCCAGCATGATGGGTGTCACAGACACTGAAGCTTTCTTT. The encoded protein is CASMMGVTDTEAFF.

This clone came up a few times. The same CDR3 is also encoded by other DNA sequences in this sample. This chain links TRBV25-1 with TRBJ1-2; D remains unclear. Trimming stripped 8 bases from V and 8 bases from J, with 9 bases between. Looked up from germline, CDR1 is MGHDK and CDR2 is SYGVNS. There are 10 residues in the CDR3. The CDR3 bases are TGTGCCAGCCGCGGGCTCGGCTACACCTTC. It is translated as CASRGLGYTF.

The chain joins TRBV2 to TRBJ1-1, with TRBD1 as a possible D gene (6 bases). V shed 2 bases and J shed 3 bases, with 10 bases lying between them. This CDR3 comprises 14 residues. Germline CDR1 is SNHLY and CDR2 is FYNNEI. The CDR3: CASSERGGDTEAFF. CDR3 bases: TGTGCCAGCAGTGAAAGAGGGGGGGACACTGAAGCTTTCTTT.

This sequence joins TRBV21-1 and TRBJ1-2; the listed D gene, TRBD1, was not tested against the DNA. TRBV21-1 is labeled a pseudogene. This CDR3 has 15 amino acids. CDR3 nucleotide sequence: TGTGCCAGCAGCAGACGGGACAGGGGGAACTATGGCTACACCTTC. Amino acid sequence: CASSRRDRGNYGYTF.

This CDR3 is CASSLTGVNEKLFF. Here the CDR3 DNA reads TGTGCCAGCAGCTTAACAGGGGTTAATGAAAAACTGTTTTTT. V gene TRBV7-9 combines with J gene TRBJ1-4, with 7 nucleotides matching TRBD1. In germline, CDR1 is SEHNR, CDR2 FQNEAQ (reference sequence). The CDR3 has 14 residues. The ends lost 2 bases at V and 4 bases at J; junction bases unmatched: 1.

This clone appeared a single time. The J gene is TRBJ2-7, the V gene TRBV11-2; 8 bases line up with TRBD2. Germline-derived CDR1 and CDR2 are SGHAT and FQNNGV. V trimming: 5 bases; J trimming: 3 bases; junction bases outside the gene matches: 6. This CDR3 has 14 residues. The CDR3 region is CASSAGLAGYEQYF. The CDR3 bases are TGTGCCAGCAGCGCCGGGCTAGCGGGCTACGAGCAGTACTTC.

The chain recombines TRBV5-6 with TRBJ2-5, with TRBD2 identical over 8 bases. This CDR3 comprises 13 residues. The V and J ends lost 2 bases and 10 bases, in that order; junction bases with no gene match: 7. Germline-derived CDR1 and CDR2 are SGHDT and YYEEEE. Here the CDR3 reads CASSFGLAGDQYF. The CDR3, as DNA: TGTGCCAGCAGCTTCGGACTAGCAGGGGACCAGTACTTC.

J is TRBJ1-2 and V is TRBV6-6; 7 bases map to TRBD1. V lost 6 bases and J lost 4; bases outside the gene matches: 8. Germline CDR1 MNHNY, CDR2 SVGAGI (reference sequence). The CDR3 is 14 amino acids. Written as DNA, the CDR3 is TGTGCCAGCAGCCTAACCGGGACAGCCTATGGCTACACCTTC. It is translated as CASSLTGTAYGYTF.

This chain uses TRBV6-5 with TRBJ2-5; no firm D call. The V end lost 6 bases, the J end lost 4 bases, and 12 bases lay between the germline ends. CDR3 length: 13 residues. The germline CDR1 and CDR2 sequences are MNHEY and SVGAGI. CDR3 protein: CASSTDQLETQYF. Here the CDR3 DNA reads TGTGCCAGCAGCACAGATCAGCTAGAGACCCAGTACTTC.

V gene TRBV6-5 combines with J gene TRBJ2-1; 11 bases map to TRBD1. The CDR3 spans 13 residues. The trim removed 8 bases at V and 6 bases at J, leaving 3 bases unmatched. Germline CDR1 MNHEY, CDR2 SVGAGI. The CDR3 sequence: CASSGTGGNEQFF. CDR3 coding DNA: TGTGCCAGCTCAGGGACAGGGGGCAATGAGCAGTTCTTC.

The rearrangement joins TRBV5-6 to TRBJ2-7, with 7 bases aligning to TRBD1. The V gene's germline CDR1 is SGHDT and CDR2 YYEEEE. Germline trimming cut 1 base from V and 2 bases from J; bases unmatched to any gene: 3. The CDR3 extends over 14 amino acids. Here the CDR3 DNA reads TGTGCCAGCAGCTTGAGGGACAGAACCTACGAGCAGTACTTC. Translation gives CASSLRDRTYEQYF.

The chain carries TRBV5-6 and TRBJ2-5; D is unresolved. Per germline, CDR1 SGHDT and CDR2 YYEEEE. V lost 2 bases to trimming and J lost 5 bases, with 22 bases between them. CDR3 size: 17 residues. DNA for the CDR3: TGTGCCAGCAGCTTTCGTCGGTTAGCCGCGCAGAACGAGACCCAGTACTTC. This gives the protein CASSFRRLAAQNETQYF. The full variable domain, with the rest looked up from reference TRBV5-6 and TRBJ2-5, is DAGVTQSPTHLIKTRGQQVTLRCSPKSGHDTVSWYQQALGQGPQFIFQYYEEEERQRGNFPDRFSGHQFPNYSSELNVNALLLGDSALYLCASSFRRLAAQNETQYFGPGTRLLVL.

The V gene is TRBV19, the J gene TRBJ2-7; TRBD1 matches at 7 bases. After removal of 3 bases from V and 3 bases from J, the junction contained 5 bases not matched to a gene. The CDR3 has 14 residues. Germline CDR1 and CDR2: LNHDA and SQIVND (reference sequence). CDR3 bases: TGTGCCAGTAGTATGCTGACAGGGAACTACGAGCAGTACTTC. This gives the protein CASSMLTGNYEQYF. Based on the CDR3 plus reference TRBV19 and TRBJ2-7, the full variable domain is DGGITQSPKYLFRKEGQNVTLSCEQNLNHDAMYWYRQDPGQGLRLIYYSQIVNDFQKGDIAEGYSVSREKKESFPLTVTSAQKNPTAFYLCASSMLTGNYEQYFGPGTRLTVT.

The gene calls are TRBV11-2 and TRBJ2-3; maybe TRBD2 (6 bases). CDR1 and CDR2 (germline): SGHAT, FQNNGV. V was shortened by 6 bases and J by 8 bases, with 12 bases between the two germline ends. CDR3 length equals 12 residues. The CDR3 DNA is TGTGCCAGCAGATCAACCGGGGGTACGCAGTATTTT. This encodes CASRSTGGTQYF.

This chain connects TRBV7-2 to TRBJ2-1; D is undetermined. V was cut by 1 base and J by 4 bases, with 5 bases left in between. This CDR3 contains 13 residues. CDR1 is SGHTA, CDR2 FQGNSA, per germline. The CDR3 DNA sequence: TGTGCCAGCAGCTTAGGAACATACAATGAGCAGTTCTTC. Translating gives CASSLGTYNEQFF.

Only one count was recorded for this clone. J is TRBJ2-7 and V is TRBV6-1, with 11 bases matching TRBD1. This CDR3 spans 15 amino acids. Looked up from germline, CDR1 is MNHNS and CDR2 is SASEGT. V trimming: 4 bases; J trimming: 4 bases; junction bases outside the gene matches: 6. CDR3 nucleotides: TGTGCCAGCAGTGCGGGACAGGGGGTAGCTTACGAGCAGTACTTC. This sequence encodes CASSAGQGVAYEQYF.

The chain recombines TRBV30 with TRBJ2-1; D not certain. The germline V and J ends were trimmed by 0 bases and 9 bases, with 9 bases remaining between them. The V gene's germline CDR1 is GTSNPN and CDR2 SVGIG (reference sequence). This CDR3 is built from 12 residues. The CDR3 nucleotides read TGTGCCTGGAGTGTTACAGTGGGTGAGCAGTTCTTC. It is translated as CAWSVTVGEQFF. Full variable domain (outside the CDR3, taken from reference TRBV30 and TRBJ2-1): SQTIHQWPATLVQPVGSPLSLECTVEGTSNPNLYWYRQAAGRGLQLLFYSVGIGQISSEVPQNLSASRPQDRQFILSSKKLLLSDSGFYLCAWSVTVGEQFFGPGTRLTVL.

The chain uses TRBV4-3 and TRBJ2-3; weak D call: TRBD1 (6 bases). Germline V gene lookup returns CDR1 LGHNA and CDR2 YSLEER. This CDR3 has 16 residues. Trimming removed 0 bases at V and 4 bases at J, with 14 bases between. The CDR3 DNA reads TGCGCCAGCAGCCAAGAAACAGGGCTTGTTGCAGATACGCAGTATTTT. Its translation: CASSQETGLVADTQYF.